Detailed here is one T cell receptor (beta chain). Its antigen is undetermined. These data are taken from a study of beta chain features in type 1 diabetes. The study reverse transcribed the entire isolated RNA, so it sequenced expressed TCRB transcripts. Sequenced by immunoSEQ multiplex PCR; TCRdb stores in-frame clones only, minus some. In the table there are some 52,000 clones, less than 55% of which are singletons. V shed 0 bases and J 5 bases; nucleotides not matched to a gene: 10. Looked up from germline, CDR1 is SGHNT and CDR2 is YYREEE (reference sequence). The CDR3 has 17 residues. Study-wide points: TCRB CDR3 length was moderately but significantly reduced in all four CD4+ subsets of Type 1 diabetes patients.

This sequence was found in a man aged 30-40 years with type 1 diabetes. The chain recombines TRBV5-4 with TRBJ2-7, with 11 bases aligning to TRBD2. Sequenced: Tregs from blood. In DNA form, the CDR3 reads TGTGCCAGCAGCTTGGCCAATGTAGCGGGAGGGCCTAACGAGCAGTACTTC. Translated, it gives CASSLANVAGGPNEQYF.